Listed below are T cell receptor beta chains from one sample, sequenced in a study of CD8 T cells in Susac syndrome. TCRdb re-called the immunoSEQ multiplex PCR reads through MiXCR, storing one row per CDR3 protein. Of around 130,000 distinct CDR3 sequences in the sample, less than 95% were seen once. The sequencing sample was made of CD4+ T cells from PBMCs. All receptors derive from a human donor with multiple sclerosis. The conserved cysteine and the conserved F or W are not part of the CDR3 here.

CDR3 protein: ASSPRTSGRTDTQY
J gene: TRBJ2-3
V gene: TRBV11-2

CDR3 protein: ASSSQTGSGANVLT
J gene: TRBJ2-6
V gene: TRBV11-2

CDR3 protein: ASSQVAGATDTQY
J gene: TRBJ2-3
V gene: TRBV4-3

CDR3 protein: ATSREGLSSGANVLT
J gene: TRBJ2-6
V gene: TRBV15

CDR3 protein: ASSLGQGGKTQY
J gene: TRBJ2-5
V gene: TRBV12-3/TRBV12-4

CDR3 protein: ASCTSNSSSTDTQY
J gene: TRBJ2-3
V gene: TRBV23-1

CDR3 protein: ASSEYRATTNEKLF
J gene: TRBJ1-4
V gene: TRBV18

CDR3 protein: SVGAGGYDTEAF
J gene: TRBJ1-1
V gene: TRBV29-1

CDR3 protein: ASPKGGNYGYT
J gene: TRBJ1-2
V gene: TRBV30

CDR3 protein: ASSSLDVKQNAQY
J gene: TRBJ2-3
V gene: TRBV5-4

CDR3 protein: ASSPGRVHYGYT
J gene: TRBJ1-2
V gene: TRBV19

CDR3 protein: SVAMSGINEQF
J gene: TRBJ2-1
V gene: TRBV29-1

CDR3 protein: ASKGQSYEQY
J gene: TRBJ2-7
V gene: TRBV6-1

CDR3 protein: ASRLSPSGGVEF
J gene: TRBJ2-1
V gene: TRBV6-5

CDR3 protein: ASSPEANYGYT
J gene: TRBJ1-2
V gene: TRBV9

CDR3 protein: ATSSYGVNTEAF
J gene: TRBJ1-1
V gene: TRBV15

CDR3 protein: ATSERTGQETQY
J gene: TRBJ2-5
V gene: TRBV24-1

CDR3 protein: ASSFGEGRSEAF
J gene: TRBJ1-1
V gene: TRBV5-5

CDR3 protein: SAKGARVNTEAF
J gene: TRBJ1-1
V gene: TRBV20-1

CDR3 protein: ASSGTGRQPQH
J gene: TRBJ1-5
V gene: TRBV2

CDR3 protein: ASSYDGANQPQH
J gene: TRBJ1-5
V gene: TRBV6-6

CDR3 protein: ASSLWDLQGTQY
J gene: TRBJ2-3
V gene: TRBV27

CDR3 protein: ASSYFSPSALGTDTQY
J gene: TRBJ2-3
V gene: TRBV6-5

CDR3 protein: ASSVLGTDTQY
J gene: TRBJ2-3
V gene: TRBV9

CDR3 protein: ASSPADRAAGELF
J gene: TRBJ2-2
V gene: TRBV13

CDR3 protein: ASSSLYSNQPQH
J gene: TRBJ1-5
V gene: TRBV12-3/TRBV12-4

CDR3 protein: ASSPGPWEGYGYT
J gene: TRBJ1-2
V gene: TRBV6-2/TRBV6-3

CDR3 protein: AIWGGSGELF
J gene: TRBJ2-2
V gene: TRBV10-3

CDR3 protein: ASSPGQGNTIY
J gene: TRBJ1-3
V gene: TRBV7-2

CDR3 protein: ASSKQGAGPNEQF
J gene: TRBJ2-1
V gene: TRBV2

CDR3 protein: ASSPDRGNLYGYT
J gene: TRBJ1-2
V gene: TRBV6-6

CDR3 protein: ASSSSGRGETQY
J gene: TRBJ2-5
V gene: TRBV5-8

CDR3 protein: ASSSPWAGVYNEQF
J gene: TRBJ2-1
V gene: TRBV7-9

CDR3 protein: ASSPPGRAGAEAF
J gene: TRBJ1-1
V gene: TRBV18

CDR3 protein: ASSLVGLLRSANYEQY
J gene: TRBJ2-7
V gene: TRBV18

CDR3 protein: ASSVAMTFNTEAF
J gene: TRBJ1-1
V gene: TRBV9

CDR3 protein: SARDTGRYEQY
J gene: TRBJ2-7
V gene: TRBV20-1

CDR3 protein: ASSLWGTYEQY
J gene: TRBJ2-7
V gene: TRBV28

CDR3 protein: ASSVQNTEAF
J gene: TRBJ1-1
V gene: TRBV2

CDR3 protein: ASSLGAGGTQY
J gene: TRBJ2-3
V gene: TRBV5-4

CDR3 protein: ASSQDPVWGADGTEAF
J gene: TRBJ1-1
V gene: TRBV3-1